The 29 T cell receptor beta chains in this list originate from one sample, sequenced in a study of memory B cells and T cells in multiple sclerosis. These receptors have no known antigen. Data came from immunoSEQ multiplex PCR; TCRdb stores just in-frame clones and leaves some out. The repertoire holds about 32,000 clones, with more than 75% as singletons. After stimulus-free culture, autoproliferating CFSE-dim and non-proliferating CFSE-high T cells were sequenced separately. Pooled replicate wells came from approximately 51 million CFSE-labeled PBMCs cultured approximately 7 days without stimulus. Input material: PBMCs from blood kept in culture. The source of these receptors is a human donor with multiple sclerosis.

The chain couples TRBV28 to TRBJ2-3, with 7 bases matching TRBD2. CDR1 and CDR2 (germline): MDHEN, SYDVKM. The trim removed 5 bases at V and 0 bases at J, leaving 8 bases unmatched. The length of the CDR3 is 16 residues. CDR3 amino acids: CASSQVGRTSTDTQYF. Written as DNA, the CDR3 is TGTGCCAGCAGTCAGGTCGGGAGGACTAGCACAGATACGCAGTATTTT.

This clone appeared a single time. The J gene is TRBJ2-2, the V gene TRBV5-8; TRBD2 matches 14 bases. J was trimmed by 6 bases and V by 4 bases; bases with no gene match: 5. Germline V CDR1 and CDR2: SGHTS, YDEGEE. This CDR3 spans 16 amino acids. Here the CDR3 DNA reads TGTGCCAGCAGCCTAGGGACTAGCGGGAGTCCCGGGGAGCTGTTTTTT. Translating gives CASSLGTSGSPGELFF.

This clone was recorded a few times. The chain has TRBV21-1 and TRBJ2-2. TRBV21-1 is given as a pseudogene. This CDR3 is built from 13 residues. Written as DNA, the CDR3 is TGTGCCAGCAGCAGCCCCGACGCCGGGGAGCTGTTTTTT. Its translation is CASSSPDAGELFF.

This sequence joins TRBV30 and TRBJ2-7, with 10 bases aligning to TRBD2. Germline V gene lookup returns CDR1 GTSNPN and CDR2 SVGIG (reference sequence). The J segment lost 3 bases and the V segment lost 2 bases, leaving 7 bases of the junction unmatched. The CDR3 is 15 residues long. CDR3 amino acids: CAWSLGAGGLYEQYF. CDR3 coding DNA: TGTGCCTGGAGTTTAGGAGCGGGAGGGCTCTACGAGCAGTACTTC.

Only a few counts were recorded for this clone. The chain employs TRBV2 and TRBJ2-5; D is undetermined. The CDR3 consists of 14 residues. CDR1 is SNHLY and CDR2 is FYNNEI in the germline V gene. The V end lost 4 bases, the J end lost 5 bases, and 14 bases lay between the germline ends. This chain's CDR3 is CASSARLDGETQYF. In nucleotides, the CDR3 is TGTGCCAGCAGTGCGCGGCTGGATGGGGAGACCCAGTACTTC.

Worth noting for this clone: Compared with germline, one end of the junction differs, possibly owing to a read error. This chain connects TRBV6-5 to TRBJ1-2, with D hard to call. The CDR3 has 12 amino acids. Germline CDR1 reads MNHEY; CDR2 reads SVGAGI. The CDR3 loop reads CASSFTGQTTIF. CDR3 in DNA: TGTGCCAGCAGTTTCACCGGGCAAACTACCATCTTC.

The chain recombines TRBV2 with TRBJ1-6; perhaps TRBD1 as D (5 bases). CDR3 length: 16 residues. Germline-derived CDR1 and CDR2 are SNHLY and FYNNEI. The germline V and J ends were trimmed by 8 bases and 5 bases, with 19 bases remaining between them. Written as DNA, the CDR3 is TGTGCCAGCCACCAGCGAAGACAGACTAATAATTCACCCCTCCACTTT. This sequence encodes CASHQRRQTNNSPLHF.

This clone was counted a few times. The V call is TRBV19, the J call TRBJ1-3, with 11 positions matching TRBD1. The CDR3 covers 15 residues. Trimming took 10 bases from V and 4 from J; bases not matched to a gene: 9. Germline CDR1 is LNHDA and CDR2 is SQIVND (reference sequence). The CDR3 reads CATSGQGVGGNTIYF. In DNA form, the CDR3 reads TGTGCCACCTCGGGACAGGGGGTTGGAGGAAACACCATATATTTT.

DNA for the CDR3: TGTGCGAGCGGGGGCCACCCCTCTAATGAAAAACTGTTTTTT. It translates to CASGGHPSNEKLFF. V is TRBV6-6 and J is TRBJ1-4; a weak D match, TRBD1 (6 bases). The CDR3 contains 14 residues. Germline V CDR1 and CDR2: MNHNY, SVGAGI (reference sequence).

The chain employs TRBV5-5 and TRBJ1-2; no definite D call. V was cut by 0 bases and J by 5 bases, with 14 bases left in between. The CDR3 covers 15 residues. Germline CDR1 is SGHKS and CDR2 is YYEKEE (reference sequence). CDR3 amino acids: CASSLEDPRGYGYTF. The CDR3 coding sequence is TGTGCCAGCAGCTTGGAGGACCCTAGAGGGTATGGCTACACCTTC.

This chain joins TRBV16 and TRBJ1-4; a possible D gene is TRBD1 (5 bases). Trimming pared 4 bases from V and 5 bases from J, leaving 8 bases between. Germline V CDR1 and CDR2: KGHSY, FQNENV. The CDR3 runs 13 residues. The CDR3 DNA sequence: TGTGCCAGCAGCCTGGGACTGAATGAAAAACTGTTTTTT. This sequence encodes CASSLGLNEKLFF. The full variable domain, completed using reference TRBV16 and TRBJ1-4, is GEEVAQTPKHLVRGEGQKAKLYCAPIKGHSYVFWYQQVLKNEFKFLISFQNENVFDETGMPKERFSAKCLPNSPCSLEIQATKLEDSAVYFCASSLGLNEKLFFGSGTQLSVL.

The chain is built from TRBV4-1 and TRBJ1-1; D is perhaps TRBD1 (5 bases). The CDR3 sequence is 17 residues long. Germline V gene lookup returns CDR1 MGHRA and CDR2 YSYEKL. V dropped 1 base and J dropped 0 bases, with 15 bases sitting between them. The CDR3 sequence: CASSQVTSTDLNTEAFF. DNA of the CDR3: TGCGCCAGCAGCCAAGTCACGTCGACAGACCTGAACACTGAAGCTTTCTTT.

This clone was observed a single time. The CDR3 spells CASSTIRGANQPQHF. The CDR3 DNA reads as TGTGCCAGCAGTACGATTCGGGGAGCAAATCAGCCCCAGCATTTT. The chain employs TRBV28 and TRBJ1-5, with no clear D. The ends were cut back, 5 bases at V and 4 bases at J, with 15 bases in the middle. The CDR3 extends over 15 amino acids. Per the germline V gene, CDR1 is MDHEN and CDR2 is SYDVKM.

The chain links TRBV7-9 to TRBJ1-1, with TRBD1 matching over 7 bases. V shed 2 bases, J shed 2 bases, and the junction held 8 bases outside the gene matches. The CDR3 consists of 16 residues. The V gene's germline CDR1 is SEHNR and CDR2 FQNEAQ (reference sequence). The chain's CDR3 is CASSLLVGTANTEAFF. As DNA, the CDR3 is TGTGCCAGCAGCTTACTAGTCGGGACAGCTAACACTGAAGCTTTCTTT.

The chain has TRBV4-1 and TRBJ2-3, with TRBD1 as a possible D gene (6 bases). Between the trimmed V and J ends, which lost 0 bases and 2 bases, there was a span of 9 bases. Germline CDR1 is MGHRA and CDR2 is YSYEKL. The CDR3 runs 15 residues. CDR3 sequence reads: CASSQEKGHTDTQYF. CDR3 DNA sequence: TGCGCCAGCAGCCAAGAAAAGGGACACACAGATACGCAGTATTTT.

The chain has TRBV7-2 and TRBJ1-2; TRBD1 is a possible D gene (5 bases). CDR1 is SGHTA, CDR2 FQGNSA, per germline. This CDR3 spans 15 amino acids. The V end lost 4 bases, the J end lost 4 bases, and 16 bases lay between the germline ends. CDR3 residues: CASSSSDPGPYGYTF. CDR3 sequence (DNA): TGTGCCAGCAGCTCTTCGGACCCAGGGCCCTATGGCTACACCTTC.

In its sample, this clone was seen once. CDR3 protein: CAWSVNRVGPQETQYF. CDR3 coding DNA: TGTGCCTGGAGTGTCAACAGGGTCGGCCCTCAAGAGACCCAGTACTTC. The rearrangement uses TRBV30 and TRBJ2-5; perhaps TRBD1 as D (6 bases). V lost 0 bases and J lost 2, with 16 bases in between. Germline-derived CDR1 and CDR2 are GTSNPN and SVGIG (reference sequence). This CDR3 contains 16 residues.

The chain links TRBV11-2 to TRBJ2-3; 8 nucleotides line up with TRBD2. The V gene end was trimmed by 5 bases and the J gene end by 0 bases; junction bases not matched to a gene: 7. This CDR3 has 16 amino acids. Looked up from germline, CDR1 is SGHAT and CDR2 is FQNNGV. The CDR3: CASSAGRGTSTDTQYF. In nucleotides, the CDR3 is TGTGCCAGCAGCGCCGGGAGGGGAACTAGCACAGATACGCAGTATTTT.

This sequence joins TRBV6-5 and TRBJ1-5; no reliable D call. Germline CDR1 is MNHEY and CDR2 is SVGAGI. The V end was cut by 7 bases, the J end by 8 bases, with 12 bases between. CDR3 length: 12 residues. CDR3 region: CASTTEGEPQHF. CDR3 nucleotide sequence: TGTGCCAGCACCACGGAGGGCGAGCCCCAGCATTTT.

This chain connects TRBV6-6 to TRBJ1-1; TRBD1 might be the D (6 bases). V was cut by 6 bases and J by 1 base, with 9 bases left in between. Germline V gene lookup returns CDR1 MNHNY and CDR2 SVGAGI (reference sequence). This CDR3 has 13 amino acids. The CDR3 is CASSRGQNTEAFF. CDR3 DNA: TGTGCCAGCAGCAGGGGACAGAACACTGAAGCTTTCTTT.

Only one count was recorded for this clone. This chain connects TRBV15 to TRBJ2-3, with D possibly called TRBD1 or TRBD2 (5 bases each). V was cut by 3 bases and J by 5 bases, with 12 bases left in between. The CDR3 is 14 residues long. Looked up from germline, CDR1 is LNHNV and CDR2 is YYDKDF (reference sequence). The CDR3 spells CATSRGRNGDTQYF. CDR3 nucleotides: TGTGCCACCAGCAGGGGACGCAACGGAGATACGCAGTATTTT.

This sequence joins TRBV4-1 and TRBJ1-2; TRBD1 is a possible D gene (5 bases). Trimming pared 1 base from V and 3 bases from J, leaving 24 bases between. Germline CDR1 MGHRA, CDR2 YSYEKL. The CDR3 extends over 19 amino acids. CDR3 loop: CASSQARMGRVGRDYGYTF. As DNA, the CDR3 is TGCGCCAGCAGCCAAGCAAGAATGGGCAGGGTGGGGCGGGACTATGGCTACACCTTC.

V usage is TRBV27 and J usage is TRBJ2-4, with D perhaps matching TRBD2 (6 bases). The CDR3 consists of 16 residues. The V end was cut by 6 bases, the J end by 0 bases, with 15 bases between. The germline gives CDR1 MNHEY, CDR2 SMNVEV (reference sequence). CDR3 residues: CASSPIWREAKNIQYF. The CDR3 region has the DNA TGTGCCAGCAGCCCGATCTGGCGGGAAGCCAAAAACATTCAGTACTTC.

This clone was observed once. This rearrangement joins TRBV9 to TRBJ2-7; tentative D call: TRBD1 (5 bases). Trimming shortened V by 3 bases and J by 6 bases, and 19 bases separated the two germline ends. The CDR3 runs 15 residues. Germline loops: CDR1 SGDLS, CDR2 YYNGEE. The CDR3 DNA is TGTGCCAGCAGCGAAAGGACATCACCCCCCGGCGAGCAGTACTTC. It translates to CASSERTSPPGEQYF.

This rearrangement joins TRBV13 to TRBJ2-7, with D possibly being TRBD2 (6 bases). CDR3 size: 17 residues. Trimming left V 3 bases short and J 5 bases short, with 23 bases between. Germline V gene data show CDR1 as PRHDT and CDR2 as FYEKMQ (reference sequence). The CDR3, as DNA: TGTGCCAGCAGCTTGAGCGACCGGGGGACTTCAACGGACGAGCAGTACTTC. Translation: CASSLSDRGTSTDEQYF.

This chain links TRBV7-9 with TRBJ2-7, with D possibly matching TRBD1 (6 bases). The CDR3 contains 14 residues. Germline CDR1 SEHNR, CDR2 FQNEAQ (reference sequence). V was trimmed by 3 bases and J by 3 bases, leaving 12 bases between them. The DNA for the CDR3 is TGTGCCAGCAGCTTCCAGGGGCCATACTACGAGCAGTACTTC. It codes for CASSFQGPYYEQYF.

The rearrangement uses TRBV5-1 and TRBJ2-1; D is possibly TRBD1 or TRBD2 (5 bases each). Germline V gene data show CDR1 as SGHRS and CDR2 as YFSETQ. V lost 5 bases to trimming and J lost 3 bases, with 15 bases between them. The CDR3 has 15 residues. CDR3 loop: CASRAGTTGYNEQFF. CDR3 nucleotides: TGCGCCAGCAGAGCCGGGACCACCGGCTACAATGAGCAGTTCTTC.

J is TRBJ1-1 and V is TRBV5-1, with D tentatively TRBD1 (5 bases). The V and J ends lost 1 base and 6 bases respectively, with 10 bases between them. The CDR3 consists of 13 residues. The germline CDR1 and CDR2 sequences are SGHRS and YFSETQ. CDR3: CASSLRGAAEAFF. Written as DNA, the CDR3 is TGCGCCAGCAGCTTGAGAGGGGCTGCTGAAGCTTTCTTT.

The rearrangement joins TRBV5-1 to TRBJ2-3, with D hard to call. CDR3 length equals 15 residues. Germline CDR1 and CDR2: SGHRS and YFSETQ. V dropped 0 bases and J dropped 2 bases, with 10 bases sitting between them. The CDR3 DNA sequence: TGCGCCAGCAGCTTGGTGGCCCAAAACACAGATACGCAGTATTTT. It encodes CASSLVAQNTDTQYF.